These 28 T cell receptor beta chains came from one sample sequenced in a study of T-cell reconstitution after alpha-beta-depleted transplantation in children. Molecular barcoding with unique molecular identifiers was used for the TCRbeta library. Each CDR3 protein gets one entry after TCRdb re-called the PCR reads with MiXCR. The sample lists approximately 220,000 distinct CDR3 sequences; approximately 15% were seen once. The sequences come from PBMCs, mostly from graft donor cells, collected 360 days after TCRalphabeta/CD19-depleted stem cell transplant. Every receptor here comes from a male patient between 2 and 10 years old who had a stem cell transplant for acute lymphoblastic leukemia, so the T cells may come from the graft donor.

The V call is TRBV5-1, the J call TRBJ2-3, with 11 bases fitting TRBD2. The CDR3 runs 17 residues. With 0 bases clipped from V and 4 bases from J, the junction kept 7 bases outside the gene matches. Germline V gene sequence: CDR1 SGHRS, CDR2 YFSETQ. The CDR3 loop reads CASSLAHLAGGADTQYF. DNA for the CDR3: TGCGCCAGCAGCTTGGCCCATTTAGCGGGGGGGGCAGATACGCAGTATTTT.

The sample holds a few counts of this clonotype. V is TRBV6-2 or TRBV6-3 and J is TRBJ2-2; no firm D call. The CDR3 extends over 16 amino acids. V lost 7 bases and J 4 bases, leaving 19 bases between the germline ends. CDR1 and CDR2 (germline): MNHEY, SVGEGT. The CDR3 sequence is CASMRPGLRGTGELFF. CDR3 DNA: TGTGCCAGCATGCGTCCGGGCCTCCGTGGCACCGGGGAGCTGTTTTTT.

V is TRBV2 and J is TRBJ2-5, with D perhaps assigned TRBD1 or TRBD2 (5 bases each). The CDR3 loop spans 13 amino acids. Trimming took off 7 bases at V and 5 bases at J, with 14 bases between the two ends. Looked up from germline, CDR1 is SNHLY and CDR2 is FYNNEI. As DNA, the CDR3 is TGTGCCAGCATCCGGGACCCGACGGAGACCCAGTACTTC. This gives the protein CASIRDPTETQYF.

This clonotype occurred a few times. V gene TRBV5-1 combines with J gene TRBJ2-4; TRBD1 matches at 9 bases. The germline CDR1 and CDR2 sequences are SGHRS and YFSETQ. After removal of 0 bases from V and 4 bases from J, the junction contained 2 bases not matched to a gene. This CDR3 spans 15 amino acids. The CDR3 loop is CASSLDGQGKNIQYF. The CDR3 DNA sequence: TGCGCCAGCAGCTTGGACGGACAGGGGAAAAACATTCAGTACTTC. Full variable domain (missing parts from reference TRBV5-1 and TRBJ2-4): KAGVTQTPRYLIKTRGQQVTLSCSPISGHRSVSWYQQTPGQGLQFLFEYFSETQRNKGNFPGRFSGRQFSNSRSEMNVSTLELGDSALYLCASSLDGQGKNIQYFGAGTRLSVL.

This clonotype came up a few times. The chain links TRBV12-3 or TRBV12-4 to TRBJ2-7, with 11 bases lining up with TRBD2. The CDR3 has 15 residues. The J segment lost 2 bases and the V segment lost 4 bases, leaving 4 bases of the junction unmatched. DNA of the CDR3: TGTGCCAGCAGTTCTCCTAGCGGGGGGCCCTACGAGCAGTACTTC. Translation gives CASSSPSGGPYEQYF.

The rearrangement joins TRBV18 to TRBJ2-3, with no clear D. Germline-derived CDR1 and CDR2 are KGHSH and LQKENI. With 4 bases removed from V and 3 bases from J, the gap between germline ends came to 14 bases. The CDR3 runs 15 residues. This CDR3 reads CASSQTALGTDTQYF. The CDR3 nucleotides are TGTGCCAGCTCACAAACAGCACTGGGGACAGATACGCAGTATTTT.

J is TRBJ2-2 and V is TRBV28, with TRBD2 matching over 7 bases. The length of the CDR3 is 16 residues. V trimming: 7 bases; J trimming: 0 bases; junction bases outside the gene matches: 8. Germline CDR1 MDHEN, CDR2 SYDVKM. CDR3 protein: CASKRPGLTNTGELFF. The CDR3 DNA follows: TGTGCCAGCAAAAGACCGGGACTAACGAACACCGGGGAGCTGTTTTTT.

This clonotype was seen only a few times. As DNA, the CDR3 is TGCAGCGTTGAAGATGATGGAGGGAAGCAGTACTTC. Its translation: CSVEDDGGKQYF. The chain combines TRBV29-1 with TRBJ2-7; D perhaps matches TRBD2 (6 bases). CDR3 size: 12 residues. The germline V gene encodes CDR1 SQVTM and CDR2 ANQGSEA. The V end was cut by 0 bases, the J end by 8 bases, with 11 bases between.

The chain recombines TRBV6-1 with TRBJ2-2; D is tentatively TRBD1 or TRBD2 (5 bases each). V was cut by 11 bases and J by 2 bases, with 21 bases left in between. The CDR3 has 16 amino acids. CDR1 MNHNS and CDR2 SASEGT come from the germline V gene. The DNA of the CDR3 is TGTGCCTCCCAGCGGCAGGGTCCTCCAAACACCGGGGAGCTGTTTTTT. Translated, it gives CASQRQGPPNTGELFF.

The chain links TRBV12-3 or TRBV12-4 to TRBJ2-1; 14 nucleotides agree with TRBD2. The CDR3 consists of 20 residues. Trimming removed 3 bases from V and 7 bases from J; junction bases left unmatched: 17. DNA for the CDR3: TGTGCCAGCAGTTTGGTTGGGAGAAACCGACTAGCGGGAGGGCCTAATGAGCAGTTCTTC. Translating it yields CASSLVGRNRLAGGPNEQFF.

The genes are TRBV5-1 and TRBJ1-4, with D possibly being TRBD1 (5 bases). Germline values: CDR1 SGHRS, CDR2 YFSETQ. The CDR3 totals 17 residues. Trimming removed 0 bases from V and 5 bases from J, with 17 bases in between. Written as DNA, the CDR3 is TGCGCCAGCAGCTTGGCCAGACCTGACAGCCCGAATGAAAAACTGTTTTTT. The encoded protein is CASSLARPDSPNEKLFF. Drawing the rest from reference TRBV5-1 and TRBJ1-4, the complete variable domain is KAGVTQTPRYLIKTRGQQVTLSCSPISGHRSVSWYQQTPGQGLQFLFEYFSETQRNKGNFPGRFSGRQFSNSRSEMNVSTLELGDSALYLCASSLARPDSPNEKLFFGSGTQLSVL.

The V and J genes are TRBV10-3 and TRBJ2-7, with D possibly being TRBD2 (7 bases). Germline CDR1 reads ENHRY; CDR2 reads SYGVKD. This CDR3 has 14 amino acids. Trimming removed 1 base at V and 6 bases at J, with 13 bases between. CDR3 loop: CAISELGGEGEQYF. DNA for the CDR3: TGTGCCATCAGTGAGTTAGGGGGGGAAGGCGAGCAGTACTTC.

V and J are TRBV29-1 and TRBJ2-7, with 7 bases identical to TRBD2. Germline V gene lookup returns CDR1 SQVTM and CDR2 ANQGSEA. The CDR3 runs to 11 residues. The V gene end was trimmed by 6 bases and the J gene end by 6 bases; junction bases not matched to a gene: 5. CDR3 protein: CSVGEGREQYF. CDR3 coding DNA: TGCAGCGTGGGGGAGGGGCGCGAGCAGTACTTC.

This clonotype appeared a few times. This chain links TRBV20-1 with TRBJ2-1; 13 nucleotides agree with TRBD2. The CDR3 has 15 residues. Germline V lookup: CDR1 DFQATT, CDR2 SNEGSKA (reference sequence). Trimming cost V 3 bases and J 7 bases; bases outside gene matches: 6. In DNA form, the CDR3 reads TGCAGTGCTAGGAGAGGACTAGCGGGAGTAAATGAGCAGTTCTTC. Its translation is CSARRGLAGVNEQFF.

The chain recombines TRBV6-1 with TRBJ2-3, with TRBD2 matching over 11 bases. V shed 5 bases and J 5 bases; nucleotides not matched to a gene: 18. The germline CDR1 and CDR2 sequences are MNHNS and SASEGT. The length of the CDR3 is 19 residues. The CDR3 nucleotides read TGTGCCAGCAGTCCGCCCACCCCTCCGGGACTAGCGGATCAAGATACGCAGTATTTT. This codes for CASSPPTPPGLADQDTQYF.

This clonotype was found many times. The chain joins TRBV12-3 or TRBV12-4 to TRBJ2-7; 8 bases match TRBD2. This CDR3 has 16 residues. V lost 3 bases, J lost 2 bases, and 9 bases stayed unmatched. CDR3 in DNA: TGTGCCAGCAGTTTGTCGAGCGGGGGCCCTACCTACGAGCAGTACTTC. It specifies CASSLSSGGPTYEQYF.

In its sample, this clonotype was seen a few times. The chain joins TRBV5-1 to TRBJ2-5; no clear D gene. Trimming shortened V by 1 base and J by 0 bases, and 7 bases separated the two germline ends. The germline gives CDR1 SGHRS, CDR2 YFSETQ. CDR3 length equals 14 residues. The CDR3 loop is CASSLRADQETQYF. In nucleotides, the CDR3 is TGCGCCAGCAGCTTGAGGGCAGACCAAGAGACCCAGTACTTC.

In its sample, this clonotype was seen a few times. The chain joins TRBV28 to TRBJ2-7, with 8 bases matching TRBD2. Unmatched junction bases numbered 8, after V lost 6 bases and J lost 7 bases. Germline values: CDR1 MDHEN, CDR2 SYDVKM. This CDR3 is 13 amino acids long. CDR3 nucleotide sequence: TGTGCCAGCAGACGAGCGGGAGTGGAAGAGCAGTACTTC. Residues: CASRRAGVEEQYF.

The rearrangement joins TRBV5-6 to TRBJ1-4; TRBD1 agrees at 9 bases. The CDR3 covers 15 residues. Germline CDR1 SGHDT, CDR2 YYEEEE. V gave up 0 bases and J gave up 5 bases; unmatched junction bases: 2. The CDR3 is CASSLAGTGNEKLFF. DNA for the CDR3: TGTGCCAGCAGCTTGGCCGGGACAGGGAATGAAAAACTGTTTTTT.

There are many counts of this clonotype. The chain has TRBV29-1 and TRBJ2-1; no reliable D call. The CDR3 runs 10 residues. The germline V gene has CDR1 SQVTM and CDR2 ANQGSEA. The germline V and J ends were trimmed by 1 base and 7 bases, with 2 bases remaining between them. CDR3 sequence (DNA): TGCAGCGTTGAAGGGAATGAGCAGTTCTTC. As protein: CSVEGNEQFF.

The chain uses TRBV7-2 and TRBJ2-2; no definite D call. The germline V and J ends were trimmed by 1 base and 5 bases, with 11 bases remaining between them. CDR3 length equals 15 residues. Germline V CDR1 and CDR2: SGHTA, FQGNSA. DNA for the CDR3: TGTGCCAGCAGCTTAGGGCTAGTTATAACCGGGGAGCTGTTTTTT. It yields the protein CASSLGLVITGELFF.

The DNA for the CDR3 is TGTGCCAGCAGCCGGATTGGTACAGCGGGGCCAGATACGCAGTATTTT. It translates to CASSRIGTAGPDTQYF. The chain recombines TRBV3-1 with TRBJ2-3; 7 positions agree with TRBD2. This CDR3 spans 16 amino acids. The germline gives CDR1 LGHDT, CDR2 YNNKEL (reference sequence). With 4 bases clipped from V and 4 bases from J, the junction kept 11 bases outside the gene matches.

The rearrangement links TRBV12-3 or TRBV12-4 to TRBJ2-2; the D call may be TRBD1 or TRBD2 (6 bases each). The CDR3 has 14 residues. The V gene lost 7 bases and the J gene lost 1 base, with 10 bases spanning the gap. The CDR3, as DNA: TGTGCCAGCACGGAGGGACAGAACACCGGGGAGCTGTTTTTT. This encodes CASTEGQNTGELFF.

The chain combines TRBV10-2 with TRBJ2-7, with no clear D. Trimming pared 4 bases from V and 1 base from J, leaving 11 bases between. CDR3 length: 14 residues. The germline V gene encodes CDR1 WSHSY and CDR2 SAAADI. DNA for the CDR3: TGCGCCAGCAGTGTGTGGCCGCGATCCTACGAGCAGTACTTC. It yields the protein CASSVWPRSYEQYF.

This clonotype was seen a few times. This rearrangement joins TRBV18 to TRBJ1-1; D uncertain. The CDR3 consists of 14 residues. Germline V gene lookup returns CDR1 KGHSH and CDR2 LQKENI. V lost 3 bases, J lost 8 bases, and 16 bases lay in between. This CDR3 reads CASSPRVGFSEAFF. CDR3 coding DNA: TGTGCCAGCTCACCGAGGGTTGGATTCAGCGAAGCTTTCTTT.

This clonotype appeared a few times. This chain joins TRBV7-8 and TRBJ2-3; D is unresolved. Trimming left V 1 base short and J 2 bases short, with 16 bases between. This CDR3 is 17 amino acids long. In germline, CDR1 is SGHVS, CDR2 FQNEAQ. Written as DNA, the CDR3 is TGTGCCAGCAGCTTAGTATCCGGTCTGAGATTCACAGATACGCAGTATTTT. Translating gives CASSLVSGLRFTDTQYF.

V is TRBV7-2 and J is TRBJ1-5; possibly TRBD1 for D (6 bases). V was shortened by 5 bases and J by 5 bases, with 22 bases between the two germline ends. The CDR3 is made up of 17 amino acids. Per the germline V gene, CDR1 is SGHTA and CDR2 is FQGNSA. CDR3 sequence (DNA): TGTGCCAGCAGCCCAAGCGGGGGGGGCAGGGGAGATCAGCCCCAGCATTTT. This codes for CASSPSGGGRGDQPQHF.

This clonotype has a handful of counts. The V and J genes are TRBV21-1 and TRBJ2-1; the DNA was not used to check the table's D call, TRBD1. TRBV21-1 is a pseudogene. CDR3 length equals 18 residues. CDR3 loop: CASSNRTTRQGENNEQFF. In nucleotides, the CDR3 is TGTGCCAGCAGCAACCGAACAACCAGACAGGGCGAAAACAATGAGCAGTTCTTC.